These 18 T cell receptor beta chains originate from one sample sequenced in a study of blood T cell repertoires in COVID-19. Assay: immunoSEQ multiplex PCR; the TCRdb copy retains only in-frame clones and omits some. The sample has some 230,000 clones, approximately 85% seen once. Sequencing was carried out using peripheral blood. The receptors were sampled from a man aged 50-60 years who had recovered from COVID-19.

This clone has just a few counts. This chain connects TRBV11-2 to TRBJ2-7; no firm D call. CDR3 length: 15 amino acids. Per germline, CDR1 SGHAT and CDR2 FQNNGV. V lost 5 bases to trimming and J lost 0 bases, with 14 bases between them. As DNA, the CDR3 is TGTGCCAGCAGCCCCGAGATCTTCACCTCCTACGAGCAGTACTTC. Translation gives CASSPEIFTSYEQYF.

The chain joins TRBV28 to TRBJ1-3; possible D gene TRBD1, 6 bases. V was clipped by 6 bases and J by 6 bases, with 21 bases between them. Germline assignment: CDR1 MDHEN and CDR2 SYDVKM. The CDR3 is 16 amino acids. CDR3 residues: CASSQATGGASNTIYF. CDR3 nucleotide sequence: TGTGCCAGCAGCCAGGCGACTGGGGGGGCTTCAAACACCATATATTTT.

This clone was observed once. CDR3 in amino acids: CASSLMYRGSYEQYF. The CDR3, as DNA: TGTGCCAGCAGCTTAATGTACAGGGGCTCCTACGAGCAGTACTTC. The gene calls are TRBV7-8 and TRBJ2-7; 7 nucleotides match TRBD1. Trimming removed 2 bases from V and 0 bases from J; junction bases left unmatched: 4. CDR3 length: 15 residues. CDR1 SGHVS and CDR2 FQNEAQ come from the germline V gene.

CDR3 coding DNA: TGTGCCAGCAGCCTATTAGCGGAGCGAAGGAGCTCCTACGAGCAGTACTTC. Translation gives CASSLLAERRSSYEQYF. The V and J genes are TRBV3-1 (or the pseudogene TRBV3-2) and TRBJ2-7; tentative D call: TRBD2 (6 bases). With 4 bases removed from V and 0 bases from J, the gap between germline ends came to 19 bases. Germline assignment: CDR1 LGHDT and CDR2 YNNKEL (reference sequence). This CDR3 spans 17 amino acids.

The chain joins TRBV18 to TRBJ2-3; 12 nucleotides align to TRBD2. Germline V gene lookup returns CDR1 KGHSH and CDR2 LQKENI. V gave up 6 bases and J gave up 3 bases; unmatched junction bases: 4. The CDR3 spans 15 residues. CDR3 amino acids: CASSKTSGSTDTQYF. The CDR3 DNA reads TGTGCCAGCTCGAAGACTAGCGGGAGTACAGATACGCAGTATTTT.

This chain links TRBV28 with TRBJ2-5; 10 nucleotides align to TRBD1. There are 15 residues in the CDR3. Trimming cost V 5 bases and J 2 bases; bases outside gene matches: 5. CDR1 MDHEN and CDR2 SYDVKM come from the germline V gene. The CDR3 bases are TGTGCCAGCAGTCCGCGGGACAGGGGTCAAGAGACCCAGTACTTC. This sequence encodes CASSPRDRGQETQYF.

The chain has TRBV3-1 (or the pseudogene TRBV3-2) and TRBJ2-7; 13 bases line up with TRBD2. Germline CDR1 and CDR2: LGHDT and YNNKEL (reference sequence). CDR3 size: 18 residues. J gave up 3 bases and V 2 bases, and 10 bases lay outside the gene matches. The CDR3 DNA sequence: TGTGCCAGCAGCCAAATGACTAGCGGGAGGTCTATGCGCTACGAGCAGTACTTC. Its protein is CASSQMTSGRSMRYEQYF.

This chain uses TRBV19 with TRBJ2-7; D perhaps matches TRBD2 (7 bases). Per the germline V gene, CDR1 is LNHDA and CDR2 is SQIVND (reference sequence). The V end lost 5 bases, the J end lost 6 bases, and 14 bases lay between the germline ends. This CDR3 has 13 residues. The CDR3 here is CASSSRGGVEQYF. The CDR3 nucleotides are TGTGCCAGTAGTTCCCGAGGGGGGGTCGAGCAGTACTTC.

V usage is TRBV5-6 and J usage is TRBJ2-4; 7 bases fit TRBD1. CDR1 and CDR2 (germline): SGHDT, YYEEEE. This CDR3 has 14 amino acids. After removal of 6 bases from V and 8 bases from J, the junction contained 11 bases not matched to a gene. CDR3 protein: CASTVGPGQHIQYF. The CDR3 nucleotides read TGTGCCAGCACCGTGGGTCCGGGACAGCACATTCAGTACTTC. Full variable domain (rest looked up from reference TRBV5-6 and TRBJ2-4): DAGVTQSPTHLIKTRGQQVTLRCSPKSGHDTVSWYQQALGQGPQFIFQYYEEEERQRGNFPDRFSGHQFPNYSSELNVNALLLGDSALYLCASTVGPGQHIQYFGAGTRLSVL.

The V call is TRBV19, the J call TRBJ1-4, with TRBD1 matching 10 bases. The V and J ends lost 9 bases and 7 bases, in that order; junction bases with no gene match: 20. Germline V gene sequence: CDR1 LNHDA, CDR2 SQIVND (reference sequence). The CDR3 length is 18 residues. This CDR3 is CASNRPEGQGIWREKLFF. The DNA for the CDR3 is TGTGCCAGCAACCGCCCCGAGGGACAGGGGATCTGGCGTGAAAAACTGTTTTTT.

The chain uses TRBV7-9 and TRBJ2-5; 7 bases align to TRBD1. Germline CDR1 reads SEHNR; CDR2 reads FQNEAQ (reference sequence). V shed 0 bases, J shed 6 bases, and the junction held 7 bases outside the gene matches. This CDR3 comprises 15 residues. The CDR3: CASSLAYGTAKTQYF. CDR3 DNA: TGTGCCAGCAGCTTAGCGTACGGGACAGCAAAGACCCAGTACTTC.

As regards this clone: Other nucleotide sequences in the sample specify the same CDR3. This chain uses TRBV3-1 (or the pseudogene TRBV3-2) with TRBJ1-5, with D perhaps matching TRBD1 (5 bases). The CDR3 is made up of 15 amino acids. Between the trimmed V and J ends, which lost 4 bases and 3 bases, there was a span of 13 bases. CDR1 LGHDT and CDR2 YNNKEL come from the germline V gene (reference sequence). The CDR3 DNA reads as TGTGCCAGCAGCCGCTCGGGGGGGAACAATCAGCCCCAGCATTTT. Amino acid sequence: CASSRSGGNNQPQHF.

The chain employs TRBV9 and TRBJ2-7; a weak D match, TRBD2 (6 bases). CDR1 is SGDLS, CDR2 YYNGEE, per germline. This CDR3 has 16 amino acids. V gave up 4 bases and J gave up 0 bases, with 17 bases separating them. The CDR3 coding sequence is TGTGCCAGCAGCAATAGCCTCGCGGGAACCTCCTACGAGCAGTACTTC. This codes for CASSNSLAGTSYEQYF. Full variable domain (rest looked up from reference TRBV9 and TRBJ2-7): DSGVTQTPKHLITATGQRVTLRCSPRSGDLSVYWYQQSLDQGLQFLIQYYNGEERAKGNILERFSAQQFPDLHSELNLSSLELGDSALYFCASSNSLAGTSYEQYFGPGTRLTVT.

V gene TRBV5-5 combines with J gene TRBJ1-1, with D possibly being TRBD1 (6 bases). V was trimmed by 1 base and J by 8 bases, leaving 21 bases between them. This CDR3 region has 16 residues. Germline loops: CDR1 SGHKS, CDR2 YYEKEE (reference sequence). The CDR3 bases are TGTGCCAGCAGCTTGTCTCCAATGCGGGGGGCTTTGGAAGCTTTCTTT. This sequence encodes CASSLSPMRGALEAFF.

This sequence joins TRBV28 and TRBJ1-6, with unresolved D. V was trimmed by 6 bases and J by 7 bases, leaving 13 bases between them. This CDR3 has 14 residues. Germline CDR1 and CDR2: MDHEN and SYDVKM. The CDR3 protein is CASSHRVLNSPLHF. The DNA of the CDR3 is TGTGCCAGCAGCCATCGGGTCCTAAATTCACCCCTCCACTTT.

The rearrangement uses TRBV9 and TRBJ2-1; D is possibly TRBD2 (6 bases). V shed 0 bases and J shed 2 bases, with 15 bases lying between them. The CDR3 runs to 17 residues. Germline V CDR1 and CDR2: SGDLS, YYNGEE. The CDR3 region has the DNA TGTGCCAGCAGCGTAGCTTTCGGGAGAGAAACCTACAATGAGCAGTTCTTC. Amino acid sequence: CASSVAFGRETYNEQFF. The full variable domain, rest sourced from reference TRBV9 and TRBJ2-1, is DSGVTQTPKHLITATGQRVTLRCSPRSGDLSVYWYQQSLDQGLQFLIQYYNGEERAKGNILERFSAQQFPDLHSELNLSSLELGDSALYFCASSVAFGRETYNEQFFGPGTRLTVL.

The rearrangement uses TRBV9 and TRBJ2-2; 7 bases are a match to TRBD1. There are 16 residues in the CDR3. CDR1 is SGDLS, CDR2 YYNGEE, per germline. The ends lost 0 bases at V and 3 bases at J; junction bases unmatched: 5. CDR3 nucleotide sequence: TGTGCCAGCAGCGTAGAAGGGGGCAGGGACACCGGGGAGCTGTTTTTT. This encodes CASSVEGGRDTGELFF.

CDR3 in amino acids: CASTTASYGIYEQYF. The CDR3 nucleotides read TGTGCCAGCACCACAGCCAGTTACGGAATCTACGAGCAGTACTTC. The chain links TRBV6-5 to TRBJ2-7; D remains unclear. CDR3 length equals 15 residues. Trimming cost V 7 bases and J 3 bases, with 19 bases left between them. CDR1 MNHEY and CDR2 SVGAGI come from the germline V gene.